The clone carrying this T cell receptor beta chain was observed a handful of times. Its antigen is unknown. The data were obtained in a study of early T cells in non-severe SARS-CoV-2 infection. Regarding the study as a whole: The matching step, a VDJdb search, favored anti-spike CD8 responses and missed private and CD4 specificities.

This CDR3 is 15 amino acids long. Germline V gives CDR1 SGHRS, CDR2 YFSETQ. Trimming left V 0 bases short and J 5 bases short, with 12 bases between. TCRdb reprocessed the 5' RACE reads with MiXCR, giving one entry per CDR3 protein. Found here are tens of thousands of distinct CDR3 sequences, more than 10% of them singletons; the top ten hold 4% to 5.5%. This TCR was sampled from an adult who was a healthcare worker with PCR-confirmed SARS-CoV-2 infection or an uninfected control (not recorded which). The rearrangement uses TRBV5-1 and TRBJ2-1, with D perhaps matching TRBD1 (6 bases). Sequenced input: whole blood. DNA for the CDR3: TGCGCCAGCAGCTTGGCGCTCCACAGGGACAATGAGCAGTTCTTC. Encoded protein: CASSLALHRDNEQFF.